Below are 15 T cell receptor beta chains sequenced from a single sample in a study of blood T cell repertoires in COVID-19. Only in-frame clones appear in the TCRdb table, and some are missing; sequencing was by immunoSEQ multiplex PCR. In the table there are hundreds of thousands of clones, 80% to 95% of which are singletons. Material: peripheral blood. The source is a man aged 55 to 70 with COVID-19, enrolled during active disease.

The chain is built from TRBV10-2 and TRBJ2-7; the match to TRBD1 covers 9 bases. The CDR3 spans 15 residues. With 4 bases clipped from V and 1 base from J, the junction kept 5 bases outside the gene matches. CDR1 and CDR2 (germline): WSHSY, SAAADI. The chain's CDR3 is CASSVAGQGSYEQYF. The CDR3 coding sequence is TGCGCCAGCAGTGTGGCGGGACAGGGATCCTACGAGCAGTACTTC.

The chain carries TRBV10-1 and TRBJ2-2, with a possible D match to TRBD2 (6 bases). The CDR3 length is 16 residues. Germline CDR1 is WNHNN and CDR2 is SYGVQD (reference sequence). V was pared by 0 bases and J by 3 bases, with 11 bases between. The CDR3 spells CASSESVAAHTGELFF. The CDR3 DNA reads as TGCGCCAGCAGTGAGTCTGTAGCGGCGCACACCGGGGAGCTGTTTTTT.

The chain carries TRBV24-1 and TRBJ1-5; TRBD1 matches at 7 bases. From germline, CDR1 is KGHDR and CDR2 SFDVKD. V was pared by 7 bases and J by 2 bases, with 13 bases of the junction left unmatched. This CDR3 has 17 residues. The CDR3 DNA sequence: TGTGCCACCAGCGCGATTCAGCCAGGGGGTGGCAATCAGCCCCAGCATTTT. The encoded protein is CATSAIQPGGGNQPQHF.

This chain joins TRBV19 and TRBJ1-5, with D possibly matching TRBD1 (6 bases). This CDR3 comprises 16 residues. V lost 5 bases, J lost 9 bases, and 23 bases lay in between. Germline CDR1 is LNHDA and CDR2 is SQIVND (reference sequence). The CDR3 nucleotides are TGTGCCAGTAGTCCCCGGGGCCGAGGGGGATCCCCGCCCCAGCATTTT. Amino acids: CASSPRGRGGSPPQHF.

CDR3 nucleotides: TGTGCCAGCAGTTTATCGGGACTGGGGTATGGCTACACCTTC. Translated: CASSLSGLGYGYTF. J is TRBJ1-2 and V is TRBV27, with a weak D call TRBD1 (5 bases). The ends were cut back, 0 bases at V and 5 bases at J, with 10 bases in the middle. Germline lookup yields CDR1 MNHEY and CDR2 SMNVEV (reference sequence). The CDR3 is made up of 14 amino acids.

V usage is TRBV7-9 and J usage is TRBJ2-7; 12 bases map to TRBD2. Trimming at V came to 5 bases and at J to 7 bases, leaving 9 bases not matched to a gene. CDR3 length: 15 residues. Germline V gene data show CDR1 as SEHNR and CDR2 as FQNEAQ (reference sequence). CDR3 loop: CASSLETSGSREQYF. The CDR3 DNA follows: TGTGCCAGCAGCCTAGAGACTAGCGGGAGTCGGGAGCAGTACTTC.

The J gene is TRBJ2-7, the V gene TRBV5-1; 9 bases line up with TRBD1. The CDR3 length is 15 residues. V shed 4 bases, J shed 1 base, and the junction held 6 bases outside the gene matches. Germline V gives CDR1 SGHRS, CDR2 YFSETQ. The CDR3 spells CASSHGQGRSYEQYF. The CDR3 DNA sequence: TGCGCCAGCAGCCATGGACAGGGGAGGTCCTACGAGCAGTACTTC. The variable domain in full, with the rest retrieved from reference TRBV5-1 and TRBJ2-7, is KAGVTQTPRYLIKTRGQQVTLSCSPISGHRSVSWYQQTPGQGLQFLFEYFSETQRNKGNFPGRFSGRQFSNSRSEMNVSTLELGDSALYLCASSHGQGRSYEQYFGPGTRLTVT.

This chain joins TRBV4-2 and TRBJ2-3; 9 nucleotides line up with TRBD2. Germline CDR1 reads LGHNA; CDR2 reads YNFKEQ. V gave up 0 bases and J gave up 14 bases; unmatched junction bases: 12. CDR3 size: 15 residues. Here the CDR3 DNA reads TGTGCCAGCAGCCAAGATCTTGTGGCTAGCGGGGATCGGTATTTT. Translated: CASSQDLVASGDRYF.

The V and J genes are TRBV11-2 and TRBJ2-7, with TRBD1 identical over 10 bases. Per germline, CDR1 SGHAT and CDR2 FQNNGV. The CDR3 has 17 amino acids. Trimming cost V 6 bases and J 3 bases; bases outside gene matches: 14. The CDR3 nucleotides read TGTGCCAGCAGTTACTCAGACAGGGGGCATATCGTCTACGAGCAGTACTTC. Its translation is CASSYSDRGHIVYEQYF.

V and J are TRBV21-1 and TRBJ2-1; the D segment call TRBD1 is taken from the table without a DNA check. TRBV21-1 is a known pseudogene. This CDR3 has 11 residues. The CDR3 sequence is CASSKGDEQFF. The CDR3, as DNA: TGTGCCAGCAGCAAGGGCGATGAGCAGTTCTTC.

The count of this clone is one. The chain uses TRBV5-1 and TRBJ2-5, with 8 bases aligning to TRBD1. The V gene's germline CDR1 is SGHRS and CDR2 YFSETQ. The CDR3 consists of 15 residues. J gave up 4 bases and V 0 bases, and 5 bases lay outside the gene matches. As DNA, the CDR3 is TGCGCCAGCAGCTTGGGCACAGGGGGAGGAGAGACCCAGTACTTC. It yields the protein CASSLGTGGGETQYF.

The chain joins TRBV27 to TRBJ2-7; 9 bases align to TRBD1. This CDR3 spans 14 amino acids. V dropped 9 bases and J dropped 4; count of bases not matched to a gene: 10. CDR1 MNHEY and CDR2 SMNVEV come from the germline V gene (reference sequence). The CDR3 DNA is TGTGCCAGTGCTTCCGGGACAGGGTCTTACGAGCAGTACTTC. Translated, it gives CASASGTGSYEQYF.

The chain has TRBV4-2 and TRBJ1-6; D gene uncertain. CDR1 LGHNA and CDR2 YNFKEQ come from the germline V gene. V lost 0 bases and J 10 bases, leaving 10 bases between the germline ends. This CDR3 contains 14 residues. CDR3 nucleotides: TGTGCCAGCAGCCAAGATCGGAGCGGGTCACCCCTCCACTTT. Translated, it gives CASSQDRSGSPLHF.

The rearrangement joins TRBV13 to TRBJ1-3; D perhaps matches TRBD1 (5 bases). The CDR3 is 17 residues long. V was cut by 4 bases and J by 0 bases, with 16 bases left in between. Germline values: CDR1 PRHDT, CDR2 FYEKMQ (reference sequence). CDR3 sequence reads: CASSSSGGALSGNTIYF. Written as DNA, the CDR3 is TGTGCCAGCAGCTCGTCCGGAGGGGCCCTCTCTGGAAACACCATATATTTT.

CDR3 loop: CASSSSGGSTNEKLFF. The CDR3 DNA sequence: TGTGCCAGCAGTTCCTCAGGGGGATCAACTAATGAAAAACTGTTTTTT. V is TRBV28 and J is TRBJ1-4; 7 bases match TRBD1. Germline CDR1 MDHEN, CDR2 SYDVKM. The CDR3 is 16 amino acids. Trimming removed 4 bases from V and 0 bases from J; junction bases left unmatched: 5. Combining the CDR3 with reference TRBV28 and TRBJ1-4 gives the whole variable domain DVKVTQSSRYLVKRTGEKVFLECVQDMDHENMFWYRQDPGLGLRLIYFSYDVKMKEKGDIPEGYSVSREKKERFSLILESASTNQTSMYLCASSSSGGSTNEKLFFGSGTQLSVL.